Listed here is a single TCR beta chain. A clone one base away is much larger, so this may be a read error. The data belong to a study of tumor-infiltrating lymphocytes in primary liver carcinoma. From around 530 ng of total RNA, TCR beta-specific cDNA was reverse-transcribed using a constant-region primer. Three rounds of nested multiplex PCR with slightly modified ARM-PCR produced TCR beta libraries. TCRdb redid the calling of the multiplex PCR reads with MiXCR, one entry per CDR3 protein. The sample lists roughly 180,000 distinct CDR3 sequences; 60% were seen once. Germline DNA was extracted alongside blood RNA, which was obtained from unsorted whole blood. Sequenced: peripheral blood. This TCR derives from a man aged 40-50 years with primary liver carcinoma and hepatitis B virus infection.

The CDR3 region is CSVDAAVGPYQETQYF. Written as DNA, the CDR3 is TGCAGCGTTGACGCGGCAGTGGGTCCGTACCAAGAGACCCAGTACTTC. The genes are TRBV29-1 and TRBJ2-5; unclear D gene. The CDR3 covers 16 residues. Germline CDR1 reads SQVTM; CDR2 reads ANQGSEA. With 3 bases removed from V and 0 bases from J, the gap between germline ends came to 17 bases.